Listed here is a single T cell receptor beta chain. As handled by the study authors: Reference gene primer amplification gave nucleated cell count estimates. Sequencing was performed with immunoSEQ multiplex PCR; in TCRdb, only in-frame clones are kept and a portion is missing. V and J calls and clone size follow that table, whereas D and trimming were derived from the DNA. The data show 200,000 to 250,000 clones, with roughly nine tenths seen just once and 9.5% to 13% held by the top ten. The sample comes from a study of blood T cell repertoires in COVID-19. The overall study: Sample material is recorded as cDNA or gDNA derived from T cells, B-cell-depleted T cells, or PBMCs.

The trim removed 1 base at V and 9 bases at J, leaving 5 bases unmatched. In germline, CDR1 is SGHDT, CDR2 YYEEEE. CDR3 length: 15 amino acids. Sequencing was carried out using peripheral blood. The chain couples TRBV5-6 to TRBJ1-6; 9 positions agree with TRBD1. The clonotype comes from a woman between 50 and 59 years old with COVID-19, enrolled during active disease. The CDR3 region has the DNA TGTGCCAGCAGCTTGTATGGGACAGGGAGTTCACCCCTCCACTTT. It yields the protein CASSLYGTGSSPLHF.